These 26 T cell receptor beta chains came from one sample sequenced in a study of T cell responses to AZD1222 COVID-19 vaccine. The assay was immunoSEQ multiplex PCR, and TCRdb's table has in-frame clones only and misses some. This table has about 53,000 clones, less than 85% appearing once. The sequencing used peripheral blood, collected on day 0 of AZD1222 vaccination. All receptors derive from an adult in good health.

V is TRBV28 and J is TRBJ1-6; D gene uncertain. The CDR3 is 15 amino acids. Trimming left V 6 bases short and J 8 bases short, with 17 bases between. Germline V gene data show CDR1 as MDHEN and CDR2 as SYDVKM. CDR3 DNA sequence: TGTGCCAGCAGCCCATTGGGCCCCCTGGATTCACCCCTCCACTTT. Amino acid sequence: CASSPLGPLDSPLHF.

This rearrangement joins TRBV2 to TRBJ1-2; D might be TRBD1 (5 bases). There are 15 residues in the CDR3. Trimming shortened V by 3 bases and J by 0 bases, and 11 bases separated the two germline ends. Per germline, CDR1 SNHLY and CDR2 FYNNEI. CDR3 in DNA: TGTGCCAGCAGTGATTACAGGAGCTCTAACTATGGCTACACCTTC. Translation gives CASSDYRSSNYGYTF.

The chain combines TRBV19 with TRBJ1-3; a possible D gene is TRBD1 (5 bases). Germline CDR1 LNHDA, CDR2 SQIVND (reference sequence). V gave up 1 base and J gave up 0 bases, with 13 bases separating them. This CDR3 is built from 17 residues. The CDR3 DNA reads as TGTGCCAGTAGTATAGGAGAGGGGCAAAGCTCTGGAAACACCATATATTTT. Its translation: CASSIGEGQSSGNTIYF.

The chain employs TRBV19 and TRBJ2-7, with TRBD2 matching over 9 bases. CDR3 length: 14 amino acids. The ends lost 3 bases at V and 4 bases at J; junction bases unmatched: 4. Germline V lookup: CDR1 LNHDA, CDR2 SQIVND (reference sequence). The CDR3 coding sequence is TGTGCCAGTAGTATTAGCGGGAGTGTTTACGAGCAGTACTTC. Its translation is CASSISGSVYEQYF.

A few counts support this clone. The chain couples TRBV12-3 or TRBV12-4 to TRBJ2-7; D possibly corresponds to TRBD1 (6 bases). This CDR3 is built from 13 residues. The germline V and J ends were trimmed by 5 bases and 12 bases, with 20 bases remaining between them. The CDR3: CASSQLQTGTRYF. The CDR3 nucleotides are TGTGCCAGCAGTCAACTACAGACAGGTACAAGGTACTTC.

This clone has just one count. This chain joins TRBV29-1 and TRBJ2-3; 12 nucleotides align to TRBD2. Germline loops: CDR1 SQVTM, CDR2 ANQGSEA. The trim removed 2 bases at V and 3 bases at J, leaving 0 bases unmatched. This CDR3 has 14 residues. CDR3 residues: CSVETSGRTDTQYF. The DNA for the CDR3 is TGCAGCGTTGAAACTAGCGGGAGGACAGATACGCAGTATTTT.

The chain joins TRBV19 to TRBJ1-5; 9 positions agree with TRBD1. V trimming: 0 bases; J trimming: 4 bases; junction bases outside the gene matches: 4. The V gene's germline CDR1 is LNHDA and CDR2 SQIVND (reference sequence). CDR3 length equals 16 residues. The CDR3 nucleotides are TGTGCCAGTAGTATAGATCTGGACAGGGGAAATCAGCCCCAGCATTTT. Its protein is CASSIDLDRGNQPQHF. Full variable domain (outside the CDR3, taken from reference TRBV19 and TRBJ1-5): DGGITQSPKYLFRKEGQNVTLSCEQNLNHDAMYWYRQDPGQGLRLIYYSQIVNDFQKGDIAEGYSVSREKKESFPLTVTSAQKNPTAFYLCASSIDLDRGNQPQHFGDGTRLSIL.

This clone was seen just once. One end of the junction fails to match germline, which may point to a read error. The J gene is TRBJ1-1, the V gene TRBV5-1; weak D call: TRBD1 (6 bases). The CDR3 is 15 amino acids. Germline loops: CDR1 SGHRS, CDR2 YFSETQ. CDR3 loop: CASSLGGGLNTEAFF. CDR3 DNA: TGCGCCAGCAGCTTGGGAGGGGGTTTGAATACTGAAGCTTTCTTT.

V is TRBV9 and J is TRBJ2-5; 7 bases fit TRBD2. With V trimmed by 3 bases and J by 3 bases, 11 bases remained unmatched. Germline lookup yields CDR1 SGDLS and CDR2 YYNGEE. The CDR3 length is 16 residues. The CDR3 DNA follows: TGTGCCAGCAGCGCCTCCCCGGGGAGGGATGAAGAGACCCAGTACTTC. Translating gives CASSASPGRDEETQYF.

The chain couples TRBV27 to TRBJ2-5; 12 nucleotides match TRBD2. V shed 3 bases and J 4 bases; nucleotides not matched to a gene: 6. This CDR3 comprises 16 residues. Germline V gives CDR1 MNHEY, CDR2 SMNVEV (reference sequence). This CDR3 reads CASSFSPTSGRETQYF. As DNA, the CDR3 is TGTGCCAGCAGTTTCTCCCCGACTAGCGGGAGAGAGACCCAGTACTTC.

The chain combines TRBV11-2 with TRBJ2-3, with D uncertain. V dropped 5 bases and J dropped 1 base, with 10 bases sitting between them. The CDR3 runs 14 residues. The V gene's germline CDR1 is SGHAT and CDR2 FQNNGV. As DNA, the CDR3 is TGTGCCAGCAGCCGCGCCTTTCGCACAGATACGCAGTATTTT. Protein sequence: CASSRAFRTDTQYF.

This clone is classed as medium-sized. V usage is TRBV5-1 and J usage is TRBJ1-5; perhaps TRBD1 as D (5 bases). Germline V gives CDR1 SGHRS, CDR2 YFSETQ. The CDR3 contains 14 residues. Trimming pared 0 bases from V and 7 bases from J, leaving 11 bases between. This chain's CDR3 is CASSLDEKGQPQHF. The DNA for the CDR3 is TGCGCCAGCAGCTTGGACGAAAAGGGGCAGCCCCAGCATTTT.

This chain connects TRBV6-2 or TRBV6-3 to TRBJ2-7; the D is unclear. Germline-derived CDR1 and CDR2 are MNHEY and SVGEGT. Trimming removed 2 bases at V and 2 bases at J, with 7 bases between. The CDR3 sequence is 13 residues long. CDR3 DNA sequence: TGTGCCAGCAGTTACCGGCAGCCCTACGAGCAGTACTTC. Protein sequence: CASSYRQPYEQYF.

CDR3 region: CASPSTPGGSAEAFF. Written as DNA, the CDR3 is TGTGCCAGCCCCTCAACCCCCGGGGGGAGCGCTGAAGCTTTCTTT. This chain links TRBV5-8 with TRBJ1-1, with D perhaps matching TRBD1 (5 bases). This CDR3 is built from 15 residues. The germline V gene encodes CDR1 SGHTS and CDR2 YDEGEE. Trimming removed 7 bases from V and 6 bases from J, with 22 bases in between.

The gene calls are TRBV9 and TRBJ1-2; D is unresolved. The length of the CDR3 is 13 residues. CDR1 is SGDLS, CDR2 YYNGEE, per germline. Trimming cost V 4 bases and J 8 bases, with 15 bases left between them. CDR3 loop: CASSPGLRRGYTF. The CDR3 coding sequence is TGTGCCAGCAGCCCCGGTTTGCGGCGGGGCTACACCTTC.

This clone was recorded once. The V call is TRBV27, the J call TRBJ1-6, with a weak D call TRBD1 (5 bases). V dropped 6 bases and J dropped 7 bases, with 13 bases sitting between them. Germline CDR1 and CDR2: MNHEY and SMNVEV (reference sequence). The CDR3 spans 14 residues. The CDR3, as DNA: TGTGCCAGCAGCCCGGGACGGCGCAATTCACCCCTCCACTTT. Amino acids: CASSPGRRNSPLHF.

The chain carries TRBV7-2 and TRBJ2-3; 10 positions agree with TRBD2. CDR1 and CDR2 (germline): SGHTA, FQGNSA. J was trimmed by 1 base and V by 5 bases; bases with no gene match: 3. This CDR3 comprises 15 residues. In nucleotides, the CDR3 is TGTGCCAGCAGCGAGGGGACTAGCGGCACAGATACGCAGTATTTT. This gives the protein CASSEGTSGTDTQYF.

This chain links TRBV7-2 with TRBJ2-7, with D perhaps TRBD2 (5 bases). CDR1 and CDR2 (germline): SGHTA, FQGNSA. V lost 4 bases, J lost 1 base, and 8 bases lay in between. The CDR3 length is 13 residues. CDR3 sequence: CASSSGSSYEQYF. In nucleotides, the CDR3 is TGTGCCAGCAGCTCGGGGTCTTCCTACGAGCAGTACTTC.

The chain recombines TRBV10-2 with TRBJ2-3, with D perhaps TRBD1 (6 bases). Deletions cut 3 bases from V and 1 base from J, with 11 bases between. Germline-derived CDR1 and CDR2 are WSHSY and SAAADI. The CDR3 has 15 amino acids. CDR3 bases: TGCGCCAGCAGTGATACAGGGACACGCACAGATACGCAGTATTTT. Translated, it gives CASSDTGTRTDTQYF.

The rearrangement uses TRBV7-2 and TRBJ1-2; D ambiguous. V dropped 1 base and J dropped 5 bases, with 11 bases sitting between them. Per germline, CDR1 SGHTA and CDR2 FQGNSA. The CDR3 has 14 amino acids. The DNA for the CDR3 is TGTGCCAGCAGCTTAGAGCCAGGACCTTATGGCTACACCTTC. Amino acid sequence: CASSLEPGPYGYTF. Complete variable domain (other parts from reference TRBV7-2 and TRBJ1-2): GAGVSQSPSNKVTEKGKDVELRCDPISGHTALYWYRQSLGQGLEFLIYFQGNSAPDKSGLPSDRFSAERTGGSVSTLTIQRTQQEDSAVYLCASSLEPGPYGYTFGSGTRLTVV.

This chain uses TRBV5-1 with TRBJ1-5; weak D call: TRBD1 (6 bases). The V gene's germline CDR1 is SGHRS and CDR2 YFSETQ. V lost 2 bases to trimming and J lost 0 bases, with 21 bases between them. The CDR3 spans 19 residues. CDR3 protein: CASSLQPSGDISSNQPQHF. Here the CDR3 DNA reads TGCGCCAGCAGCTTACAGCCCTCCGGGGACATCTCTAGCAATCAGCCCCAGCATTTT.

The V call is TRBV21-1, the J call TRBJ2-5; the table assigns TRBD1, which was not confirmed against the DNA. TRBV21-1 is flagged as a pseudogene. The CDR3 sequence is 15 residues long. The CDR3 sequence: CASSKPGQSQETQYF. The CDR3 DNA reads as TGTGCCAGCAGCAAACCGGGACAGAGCCAAGAGACCCAGTACTTC.

The gene calls are TRBV7-6 and TRBJ1-3; maybe TRBD1 (5 bases). The germline V gene encodes CDR1 SGHVS and CDR2 FNYEAQ. Between the trimmed V and J ends, which lost 7 bases and 0 bases, there was a span of 13 bases. The CDR3 has 15 amino acids. The chain's CDR3 is CASTQGASSGNTIYF. DNA of the CDR3: TGTGCCAGCACCCAAGGGGCTTCCTCTGGAAACACCATATATTTT.

The chain recombines TRBV21-1 with TRBJ1-3; the table names TRBD1, a call not compared with the DNA. TRBV21-1 is given as a pseudogene. This CDR3 is built from 18 residues. CDR3 coding DNA: TGTGCCAGCAGCATAGTTCCCGACGGGACAGGGAACGGAAACACCATATATTTT. Translation gives CASSIVPDGTGNGNTIYF.

The rearrangement links TRBV19 to TRBJ1-2; unclear D gene. Germline CDR1 reads LNHDA; CDR2 reads SQIVND (reference sequence). This CDR3 spans 14 amino acids. Trimming left V 4 bases short and J 0 bases short, with 9 bases between. The CDR3 sequence is CASSTSGSNYGYTF. The CDR3 DNA follows: TGTGCCAGTAGTACGAGCGGTTCTAACTATGGCTACACCTTC.

This clone appeared a single time. The chain has TRBV5-8 and TRBJ2-7; 9 nucleotides match TRBD2. J was trimmed by 5 bases and V by 9 bases; bases with no gene match: 12. Germline CDR1 SGHTS, CDR2 YDEGEE. The CDR3 totals 14 residues. The CDR3 bases are TGTGCCACCCGCCCCAGCGGGAGGCTCGACGAGCAGTACTTC. Translating it yields CATRPSGRLDEQYF.